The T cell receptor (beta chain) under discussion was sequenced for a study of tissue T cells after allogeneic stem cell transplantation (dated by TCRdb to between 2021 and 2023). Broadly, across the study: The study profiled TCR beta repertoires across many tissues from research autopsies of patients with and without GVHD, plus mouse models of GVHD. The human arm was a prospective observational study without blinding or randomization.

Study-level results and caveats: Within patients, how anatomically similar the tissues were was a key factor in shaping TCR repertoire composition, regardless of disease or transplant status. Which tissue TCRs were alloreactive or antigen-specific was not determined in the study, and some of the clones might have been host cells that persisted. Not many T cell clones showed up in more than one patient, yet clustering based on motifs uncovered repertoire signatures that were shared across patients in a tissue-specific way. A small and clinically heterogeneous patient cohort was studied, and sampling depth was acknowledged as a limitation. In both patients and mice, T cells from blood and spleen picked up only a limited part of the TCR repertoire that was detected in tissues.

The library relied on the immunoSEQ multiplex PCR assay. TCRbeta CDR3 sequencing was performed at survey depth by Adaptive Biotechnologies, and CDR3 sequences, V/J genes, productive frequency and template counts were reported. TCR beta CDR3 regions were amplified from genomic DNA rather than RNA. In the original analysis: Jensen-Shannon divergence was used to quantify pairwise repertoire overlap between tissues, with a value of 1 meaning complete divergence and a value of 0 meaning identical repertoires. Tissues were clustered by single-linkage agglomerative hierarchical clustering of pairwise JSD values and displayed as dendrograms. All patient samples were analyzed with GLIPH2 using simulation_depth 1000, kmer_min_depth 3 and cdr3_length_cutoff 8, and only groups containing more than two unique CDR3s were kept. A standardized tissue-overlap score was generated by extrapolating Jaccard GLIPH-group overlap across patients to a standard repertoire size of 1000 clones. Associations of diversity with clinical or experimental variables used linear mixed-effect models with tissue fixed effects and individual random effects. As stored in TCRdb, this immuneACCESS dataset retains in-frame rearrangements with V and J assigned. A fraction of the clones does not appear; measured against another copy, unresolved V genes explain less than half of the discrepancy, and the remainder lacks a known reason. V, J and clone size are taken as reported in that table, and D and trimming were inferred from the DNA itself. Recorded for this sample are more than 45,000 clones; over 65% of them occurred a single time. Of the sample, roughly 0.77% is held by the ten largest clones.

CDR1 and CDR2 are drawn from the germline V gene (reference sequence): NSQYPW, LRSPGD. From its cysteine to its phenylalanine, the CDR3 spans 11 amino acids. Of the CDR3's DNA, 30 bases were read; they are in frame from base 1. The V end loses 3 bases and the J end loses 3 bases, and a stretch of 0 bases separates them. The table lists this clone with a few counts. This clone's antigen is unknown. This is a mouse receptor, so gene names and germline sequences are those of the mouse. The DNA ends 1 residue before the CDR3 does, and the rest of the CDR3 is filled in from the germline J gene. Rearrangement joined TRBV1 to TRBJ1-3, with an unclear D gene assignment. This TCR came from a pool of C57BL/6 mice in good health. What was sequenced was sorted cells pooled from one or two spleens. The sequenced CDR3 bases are TGCACCTGCAGTGCTGGAAATACGCTCTAT. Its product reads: CTCSAGNTLY. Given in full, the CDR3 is CTCSAGNTLYF.